Listed below are T cell receptor beta chains from one sample, sequenced in a study of CD8+CD57+ T cells in acquired aplastic anemia. One entry per CDR3 protein, called by TCRdb with MiXCR from the reads. The table shows around 200,000 distinct CDR3 sequences, with almost 50% occurring only once. What was sequenced was sorted CD4+, CD8+, or CD8+CD57+ T cells (not recorded which) from PBMCs. The receptors were sampled from a human donor with aplastic anemia. The CDR3 runs from the conserved cysteine through the conserved F or W. The D gene is left open where the match is weak. The size entry is marked missing in some rows and otherwise reads once, few, many or a size class.

TRBJ2-7 . TRBV7-9 . CASGGTDTYEQYF TGTGCCAGCGGGGGGACCGATACCTACGAGCAGTACTTC
TRBJ2-3 . TRBV2 TRBD2 CASSEAGLRYGDTQYF TGTGCCAGCAGTGAAGCGGGACTACGTTATGGAGATACGCAGTATTTT
TRBJ2-7 few TRBV29-1 . CSVGGVGEQYF TGCAGCGTTGGAGGGGTAGGCGAGCAGTACTTC
TRBJ1-1 . TRBV10-1 TRBD1 CASSPPGQGELMNTEAFF TGCGCCAGCAGTCCACCGGGACAGGGGGAACTTATGAACACTGAAGCTTTCTTT
TRBJ1-4 once TRBV29-1 . CSARVGSSNEKLFF TGCAGCGCTCGCGTAGGGTCTTCTAATGAAAAACTGTTTTTT
TRBJ2-7 . TRBV20-1 TRBD2 CSSDSGRVAGSYEQYF TGCAGTTCCGATAGCGGGAGAGTAGCGGGCTCCTACGAGCAGTACTTC
TRBJ2-7 . TRBV25-1 . CASSDRTYEQYF TGTGCCAGCTCGGACAGAACCTACGAGCAGTACTTC
TRBJ1-6 many TRBV11-2 . CASSLTVAANSPLHF TGTGCCAGCAGCTTAACAGTGGCAGCTAATTCACCCCTCCACTTT
TRBJ2-3 many TRBV10-1 . CASSSTTDTQYF TGCGCCAGCTCTTCGACCACAGATACGCAGTATTTT
TRBJ2-1 . TRBV10-3 TRBD1 CAIRSGQGVDEQFF TGTGCCATCAGGTCGGGACAGGGGGTAGATGAGCAGTTCTTC
TRBJ2-1 . TRBV2 . CASSGLAVTYNEQFF TGTGCCAGCAGTGGTTTGGCGGTAACCTACAATGAGCAGTTCTTC
TRBJ2-7 few TRBV15 TRBD1 CATSREGTGPYEQYF TGTGCCACCAGCAGGGAGGGGACAGGACCCTACGAGCAGTACTTC
TRBJ2-3 few TRBV27 TRBD2 CASNSRGGTQYF TGTGCCAGCAACTCCCGGGGGGGTACGCAGTATTTT
TRBJ1-1 few TRBV24-1 . CATSEGGTEAFF TGTGCCACCAGTGAAGGCGGGACTGAAGCTTTCTTT
TRBJ2-7 . TRBV29-1 TRBD1 CSVGGTGGGEQYF TGCAGCGTTGGCGGGACAGGGGGCGGCGAGCAGTACTTC
TRBJ2-7 . TRBV7-9 . CASSLGGSDEQYF TGTGCCAGCAGCTTAGGGGGGAGCGACGAGCAGTACTTC
TRBJ1-5 many TRBV5-1 . CALQGWGNQPQHF TGCGCCCTGCAGGGTTGGGGCAATCAGCCCCAGCATTTT
TRBJ2-7 few TRBV30 TRBD2 CAWRKSGAYEQYF TGTGCCTGGAGGAAGAGCGGGGCCTACGAGCAGTACTTC
TRBJ2-2 many TRBV12-3/TRBV12-4 . CASNGGTANTGELFF TGTGCCAGCAACGGAGGGACGGCAAACACCGGGGAGCTGTTTTTT
TRBJ2-7 . TRBV6-4 TRBD1 CASIPGQDSYEQYF TGTGCCAGCATCCCCGGACAGGACTCCTACGAGCAGTACTTC
TRBJ2-1 few TRBV6-1 . CASSLRLLSSYNEQFF TGTGCCAGCAGCCTCAGACTTCTAAGCTCCTACAATGAGCAGTTCTTC
TRBJ1-5 . TRBV29-1 . CSVMDWNQPQHF TGCAGCGTAATGGACTGGAATCAGCCCCAGCATTTT
TRBJ1-1 . TRBV19 . CASSIEQGGNTEAFF TGTGCCAGTAGTATCGAACAGGGAGGGAACACTGAAGCTTTCTTT
TRBJ2-7 . TRBV7-2 . CASSLRTAATYEQYF TGTGCCAGCAGCCTTCGAACAGCGGCGACCTACGAGCAGTACTTC
TRBJ2-7 many TRBV5-1 TRBD2 CASSLVASGNYEQYF TGCGCCAGCAGCTTGGTGGCTAGCGGGAACTACGAGCAGTACTTC
TRBJ1-2 many TRBV5-4 TRBD1 CASSLNRGYTF TGTGCCAGCAGCTTGAACAGGGGATACACCTTC
TRBJ1-2 many TRBV2 . CASSDTDGNF TGTGCCAGCAGTGACACCGACGGGAACTTC
TRBJ2-1 . TRBV6-4 TRBD2 CASSDSAGGYNEQFF TGTGCCAGCAGTGACTCAGCGGGGGGGTACAATGAGCAGTTCTTC
TRBJ2-5 few TRBV20-1 . CSATDETQYF TGCAGTGCCACGGACGAGACCCAGTACTTC
TRBJ2-2 many TRBV7-3 . CASSPGAKPGELFF TGTGCCAGCAGCCCAGGGGCCAAGCCCGGGGAGCTGTTTTTT
TRBJ2-7 . TRBV5-1 TRBD2 CASSLRTSGDDEQYF TGCGCCAGCAGCTTGAGGACTAGCGGGGATGACGAGCAGTACTTC
TRBJ1-3 . TRBV9 . CASRSGEWENTIYF TGTGCCAGCAGATCAGGAGAGTGGGAAAACACCATATATTTT
TRBJ1-2 few TRBV25-1 TRBD1 CASRGTGGANYGYTF TGTGCCAGCAGGGGGACAGGGGGAGCTAACTATGGCTACACCTTC
TRBJ2-1 . TRBV29-1 TRBD1 CSVTGPTYNEQFF TGCAGCGTGACAGGGCCCACCTACAATGAGCAGTTCTTC
TRBJ2-7 . TRBV5-6 . CASSFRETYEQYF TGTGCCAGCAGCTTCAGGGAGACCTACGAGCAGTACTTC
TRBJ1-6 . TRBV14 . CASSQDGGQMNSPLHF TGTGCCAGCAGCCAAGATGGAGGGCAGATGAATTCACCCCTCCACTTT
TRBJ1-6 . TRBV12-3/TRBV12-4 . CASSSASSPLHF TGTGCCAGCAGTTCGGCCTCTTCACCCCTCCACTTT
TRBJ2-2 few TRBV10-2 TRBD2 CASSGGGGATGELFF TGCGCCAGCAGTGGGGGCGGGGGGGCTACCGGGGAGCTGTTTTTT
TRBJ1-1 few TRBV29-1 . CSVDQAPNTEAFF TGCAGCGTTGATCAGGCCCCGAACACTGAAGCTTTCTTT
TRBJ1-2 many TRBV19 TRBD1 CASSITGGANYGYTF TGTGCCAGTAGTATCACAGGGGGCGCAAACTATGGCTACACCTTC
TRBJ2-1 many TRBV7-9 . CASSFKGNEQFF TGTGCCAGCAGCTTCAAGGGAAATGAGCAGTTCTTC
TRBJ2-3 . TRBV7-2 . CASSRDTVPDTQYF TGTGCCAGCAGCCGTGATACGGTCCCAGATACGCAGTATTTT
TRBJ2-1 many TRBV9 . CASSGPRNEQFF TGTGCCAGCAGCGGACCCCGCAATGAGCAGTTCTTC
TRBJ2-1 . TRBV15 . CATSRDRGIDEQFF TGTGCCACCAGCAGAGATCGAGGGATTGATGAGCAGTTCTTC
TRBJ1-6 . TRBV7-2 . CASSPNNSPLHF TGTGCCAGCAGCCCCAATAATTCACCCCTCCACTTT
TRBJ1-6 . TRBV29-1 TRBD1 CSVRGPKEHSPLHF TGCAGCGTGAGGGGGCCAAAGGAGCATTCACCCCTCCACTTT
TRBJ2-1 . TRBV10-3 . CAISESGEQFF TGTGCCATCAGTGAGTCGGGGGAGCAGTTCTTC
TRBJ2-7 many TRBV5-6 . CASSLETDEQYF TGTGCCAGCAGCTTGGAAACAGACGAGCAGTACTTC
TRBJ2-7 . TRBV2 . CASRGGPQTLYEQYF TGTGCCAGCAGGGGAGGACCACAAACCTTATACGAGCAGTACTTC
TRBJ2-2 . TRBV20-1 TRBD2 CSARDAGAGENYGELFF TGCAGTGCTAGAGACGCCGGGGCGGGAGAGAATTACGGGGAGCTGTTTTTT
TRBJ2-5 once TRBV15 TRBD2 CATSRVYGGEETQYF TGTGCCACCAGCAGAGTCTATGGGGGGGAAGAGACCCAGTACTTC
TRBJ2-7 . TRBV29-1 TRBD1 CSVIQGADEQYF TGCAGCGTTATACAGGGGGCGGACGAGCAGTACTTC
TRBJ2-3 many TRBV9 TRBD2 CASSTGVAGGGDTQYF TGTGCCAGCAGCACCGGAGTAGCGGGGGGCGGCGATACGCAGTATTTT
TRBJ1-1 . TRBV12-3/TRBV12-4 . CASSGTVGAFF TGTGCCAGCAGTGGCACCGTAGGAGCTTTCTTT
TRBJ1-6 many TRBV27 . CASSLVGPLSNSPLHF TGTGCCAGCTCACTCGTCGGGCCGTTAAGCAATTCACCCCTCCACTTT